Described below is a single T cell receptor beta chain sequence and its context. What it recognizes is unknown. The primer mix had 60 Vbeta and 13 Jbeta primers. Assay used: immunoSEQ multiplex PCR; TCRdb lists only in-frame clones, some missing. The data contain about 99,000 clones, around 80% of them singletons. The data derive from a study of cytomegalovirus exposure and HLA in healthy donors. Study-level findings and limits: What a later analysis showed was that several of the most significant clusters appeared linked to common viral pathogens. When a later analysis compared HLA-associated TCR beta chains with equally common others, the HLA-associated chains turned out to be more clonally expanded and to have lower generation probabilities.

Trimming cost V 2 bases and J 1 base, with 20 bases left between them. The CDR3 covers 18 residues. CDR1 is SGHAT, CDR2 FQNNGV, per germline. Sequencing was done on a sample of PBMCs. The genes are TRBV11-2 and TRBJ1-1; weak D call: TRBD1 (6 bases). This receptor was taken from a woman younger than 35 in good health and CMV-seropositive. CDR3 nucleotide sequence: TGTGCCAGCAGCTTATTTAGGACAGCTTATACACCGAACACTGAAGCTTTCTTT. Translating gives CASSLFRTAYTPNTEAFF.